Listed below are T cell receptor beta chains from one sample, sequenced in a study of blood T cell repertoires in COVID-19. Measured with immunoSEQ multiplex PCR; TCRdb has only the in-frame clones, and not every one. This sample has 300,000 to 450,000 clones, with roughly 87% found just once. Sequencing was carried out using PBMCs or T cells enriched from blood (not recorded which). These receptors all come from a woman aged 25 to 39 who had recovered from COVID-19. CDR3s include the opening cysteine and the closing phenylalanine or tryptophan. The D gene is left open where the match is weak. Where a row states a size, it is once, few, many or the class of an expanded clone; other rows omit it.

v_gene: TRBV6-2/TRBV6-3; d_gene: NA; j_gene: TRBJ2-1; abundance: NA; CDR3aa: CASSSTSGASREFF; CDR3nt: TGTGCCAGCAGTTCAACGTCAGGGGCCTCGCGGGAGTTCTTC
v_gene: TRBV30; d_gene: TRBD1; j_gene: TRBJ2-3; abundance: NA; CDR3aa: CAWVNRGSTDTQYF; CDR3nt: TGTGCCTGGGTGAACAGGGGGAGTACAGATACGCAGTATTTT
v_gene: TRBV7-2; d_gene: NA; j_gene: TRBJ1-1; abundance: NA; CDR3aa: CASSLAITNTEAFF; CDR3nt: TGTGCCAGCAGCTTAGCGATTACTAACACTGAAGCTTTCTTT
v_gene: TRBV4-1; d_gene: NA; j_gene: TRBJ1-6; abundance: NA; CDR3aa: CASSQGAGGNSPLHF; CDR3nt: TGCGCCAGCAGCCAGGGGGCGGGGGGAAATTCACCCCTCCACTTT
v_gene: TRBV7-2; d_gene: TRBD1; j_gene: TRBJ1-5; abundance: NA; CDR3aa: CASSPTTGGQPQHF; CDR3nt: TGTGCCAGCAGCCCCACAACAGGGGGACAGCCCCAGCATTTT
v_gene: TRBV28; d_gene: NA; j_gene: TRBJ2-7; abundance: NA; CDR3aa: CASSSRVYEQYF; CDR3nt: TGTGCCAGCAGTTCGCGGGTTTACGAGCAGTACTTC
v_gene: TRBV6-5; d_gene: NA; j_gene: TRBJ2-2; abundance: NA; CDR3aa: CASSWVGGNTGELFF; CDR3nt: TGTGCCAGCAGTTGGGTAGGGGGGAACACCGGGGAGCTGTTTTTT
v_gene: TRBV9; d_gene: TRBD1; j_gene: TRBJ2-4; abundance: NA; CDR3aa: CASSGTGGKNIQYF; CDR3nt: TGTGCCAGCAGCGGCACAGGGGGCAAAAACATTCAGTACTTC
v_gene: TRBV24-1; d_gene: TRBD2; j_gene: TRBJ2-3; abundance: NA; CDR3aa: CATSDPRTSGGAPDTQYF; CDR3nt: TGTGCCACCAGTGATCCCAGGACTAGCGGGGGGGCTCCAGATACGCAGTATTTT
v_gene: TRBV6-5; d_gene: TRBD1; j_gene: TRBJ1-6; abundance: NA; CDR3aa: CASSYDRAGGSPLHF; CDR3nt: TGTGCCAGCAGTTACGACAGGGCGGGTGGTTCACCCCTCCACTTT
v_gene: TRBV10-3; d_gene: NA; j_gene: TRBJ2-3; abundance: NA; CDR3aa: CAISETGSDTQYF; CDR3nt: TGTGCCATCAGTGAGACAGGGAGCGATACGCAGTATTTT
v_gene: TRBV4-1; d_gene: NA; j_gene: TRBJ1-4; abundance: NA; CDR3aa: CASSQYTGSEEKLFF; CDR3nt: TGCGCCAGCAGCCAATATACAGGTAGTGAGGAAAAACTGTTTTTT
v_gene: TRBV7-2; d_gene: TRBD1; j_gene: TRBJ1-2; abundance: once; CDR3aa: CASSASGTDYGYTF; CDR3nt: TGTGCCAGCAGCGCTTCGGGGACAGACTATGGCTACACCTTC
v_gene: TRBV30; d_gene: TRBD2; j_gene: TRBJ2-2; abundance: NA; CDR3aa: CAWSWEGNTGELFF; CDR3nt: TGTGCCTGGAGTTGGGAGGGGAACACCGGGGAGCTGTTTTTT
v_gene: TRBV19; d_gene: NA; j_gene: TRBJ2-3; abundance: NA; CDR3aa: CASTPVYRSTDTQYF; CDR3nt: TGTGCCAGTACCCCGGTCTACAGAAGCACAGATACGCAGTATTTT
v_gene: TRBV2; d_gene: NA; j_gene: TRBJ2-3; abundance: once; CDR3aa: CASRYRLSTDTQYF; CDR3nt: TGTGCCAGCAGGTACAGGCTGTCCACAGATACGCAGTATTTT
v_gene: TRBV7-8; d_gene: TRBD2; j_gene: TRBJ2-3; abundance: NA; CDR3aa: CASSLGLLDSGGTDTQYF; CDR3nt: TGTGCCAGCAGCTTAGGGCTCCTGGATAGCGGGGGAACAGATACGCAGTATTTT
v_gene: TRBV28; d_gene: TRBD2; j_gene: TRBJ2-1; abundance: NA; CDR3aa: CASRGLAGSSYNEQFF; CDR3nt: TGTGCCAGCAGGGGACTAGCGGGGAGCTCCTACAATGAGCAGTTCTTC
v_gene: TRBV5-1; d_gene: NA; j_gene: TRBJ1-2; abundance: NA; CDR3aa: CASSSGENYGYTF; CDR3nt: TGCGCCAGCAGCTCGGGAGAGAACTATGGCTACACCTTC
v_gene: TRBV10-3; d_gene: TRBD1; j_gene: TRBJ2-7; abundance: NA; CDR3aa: CAISGTGGAEQYF; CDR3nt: TGTGCCATCAGCGGGACAGGCGGAGCTGAGCAGTACTTC
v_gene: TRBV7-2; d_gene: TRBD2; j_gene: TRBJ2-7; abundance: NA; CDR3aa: CASSPHPSGAYEQYF; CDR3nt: TGTGCCAGCAGCCCGCATCCTAGCGGGGCCTACGAGCAGTACTTC